This T cell receptor (beta chain) came from a study of cytomegalovirus exposure and HLA in healthy donors. Overall study results and limits: There were around 160 TCR beta chains listed as cytomegalovirus-associated. A later analysis reportedly found fewer N-insertions in an Asian-associated ancestry cluster than the roughly 670-donor mean. An observed cluster of highly shared sequence variants was recorded as a likely sequencing artifact.

This clone has just one count. Its specificity is not known. The CDR3 contains 17 residues. Trimming left V 0 bases short and J 4 bases short, with 17 bases between. From germline, CDR1 is KGHSH and CDR2 LQKENI. The PCR used 60 Vbeta and 13 Jbeta primers. TCRdb keeps only in-frame clones here, not all; method: immunoSEQ multiplex PCR. The table lists over 150,000 clones, roughly four fifths of them singletons. The chain joins TRBV18 to TRBJ2-3, with a weak D call TRBD2 (8 bases). Input material: PBMCs. The receptor was derived from a woman between 25 and 40 years old in good health and CMV-seropositive. DNA of the CDR3: TGTGCCAGCTCACCACCGGTGGGACTAGGGGGCCCAGATACGCAGTATTTT. Its protein product is CASSPPVGLGGPDTQYF. The full variable domain, in which reference TRBV18 and TRBJ2-3 provide the parts outside the CDR3, is NAGVMQNPRHLVRRRGQEARLRCSPMKGHSHVYWYRQLPEEGLKFMVYLQKENIIDESGMPKERFSAEFPKEGPSILRIQQVVRGDSAAYFCASSPPVGLGGPDTQYFGPGTRLTVL.